This T cell receptor beta chain was recorded in a study of CXCR3-negative and CXCR3-positive naive CD8 T cells. The wider study: Per-library TRB read counts averaged about 1.5 +/- 0.3 million, adding up to around 130 million in total.

The CDR3 runs to 11 residues. Details on this clonotype: Its antigen is not identified.

The libraries of TRB cDNA were constructed through 5' RACE using UMI labels. Reprocessing the 5' RACE reads, TCRdb reports a single entry for every CDR3 protein and omits DNA. The specimen's table records roughly 100,000 distinct CDR3 sequences. The naive CD8+ gate required CD45RO-CCR7+CD27+CD95- phenotype. Study findings and constraints: Both naive subsets showed comparably high diversity, and memory CD8+ cells showed much lower diversity. Against CXCR3-negative naive cells, CXCR3-positive naive cells showed more hydrophobic TRB CDR3s. Similar TRBV-TRBJ gene usage was seen in naive CXCR3-negative and CXCR3-positive cells, but not in memory cells.

The V gene is TRBV12-3 or TRBV12-4, the J gene TRBJ2-1. The sequencing sample was made of naive CXCR3+ CD8+ T cells from blood. The subset: CD45RO-CCR7+CD27+CD95- naive CD8+ T cells expressing CXCR3 (TNR3+). The clonotype was recovered from a human donor in good health. Some clones in this sample may be carry-over from other donors' samples. The CDR3 here is CASSLAVRQFF.